This T cell receptor beta chain was sequenced for a study of T cells in Graves' hyperthyroidism and ophthalmopathy. Whole-study results and caveats: Within blood appeared most thyroid clonotypes that had expanded above 0.001.

Germline V gives CDR1 GTSNPN, CDR2 SVGIG (reference sequence). Deletions cut 1 base from V and 8 bases from J, with 17 bases between. This CDR3 has 14 residues. This clonotype was observed many times. What it binds is unknown. RNA transcripts yielded amplified TCR beta CDR3 regions. Researchers ran a first-round RT-PCR on the TCR CDR3 using the HTBI primer set. TCRdb reanalysed the multiplex PCR reads using MiXCR and keeps one entry per CDR3 protein. Of under 800,000 distinct CDR3 sequences in the sample, less than 15% are singletons; the top ten hold 9.5% to 13%. Each diagnosis was grounded in clinical symptoms, serum thyroxine and TRAb, thyroid ultrasound, and orbital computed tomography. Fresh peripheral blood, roughly 10 ml of it, supplied the PBMCs.

The gene calls are TRBV30 and TRBJ1-2; unclear D gene. The origin of this receptor is a woman aged 18-29 years with Graves' hyperthyroidism. Source material: blood. The CDR3 DNA reads as TGTGCCTGGAGTGAAGCGGGGTTAAACGGAGGCTACACCTTC. Translation gives CAWSEAGLNGGYTF.